Below are 7 T cell receptor beta chains sequenced from a single sample in a study of low-dose radiotherapy and immunotherapy resistance in tumors. As to time point: before trial treatment. First-strand cDNA used TRAV- and TRBV-specific primers, covering alpha and beta chains. TCRs were amplified for roughly 20 PCR cycles with a constant-region primer and V-primer adapter. One entry per CDR3 protein, called by TCRdb with MiXCR from the reads. Here the sample spans around 69,000 distinct CDR3 sequences, less than 40% being singletons. The sample here was PBMCs, taken before treatment. The receptor source for this set is a female donor with ovarian cancer.

Remarks on this clonotype: One base separates it from a far larger clone, so it is likely a read error. The chain carries TRBV4-1 and TRBJ2-1, with TRBD2 matching 8 bases. The V segment lost 0 bases and the J segment 10 bases; nucleotides outside the gene matches: 11. Per the germline V gene, CDR1 is MGHRA and CDR2 is YSYEKL. The CDR3 covers 16 residues. The CDR3 loop reads CASSQDRTGGLDEQFF. The DNA of the CDR3 is TGCGCCAGCAGCCAAGATAGAACGGGAGGGCTTGACGAGCAGTTCTTC.

This clonotype was found many times. J is TRBJ2-1 and V is TRBV7-2; 9 positions agree with TRBD1. The CDR3 contains 15 residues. The germline V gene has CDR1 SGHTA and CDR2 FQGNSA. Losses at the gene ends were 5 bases for V and 4 bases for J; bases not matched to a gene: 6. CDR3 bases: TGTGCCAGCAGCCTTACCGGGACAGGGTACAATGAGCAGTTCTTC. Translation gives CASSLTGTGYNEQFF.

This clonotype was recorded many times. CDR3: CASSQDLGGELFF. For the CDR3, the DNA is TGTGCCAGCAGCCAAGATTTGGGCGGGGAGCTGTTTTTT. The chain carries TRBV14 and TRBJ2-2, with D unresolved. Germline V lookup: CDR1 SGHDN, CDR2 FVKESK. The CDR3 extends over 13 amino acids. The V end lost 0 bases, the J end lost 7 bases, and 6 bases lay between the germline ends.

Of note for this clonotype: Since a far larger clone is one base different, this is likely a read error. The V and J genes are TRBV11-1 and TRBJ2-1; the D is unclear. The CDR3 contains 11 residues. The germline V gene has CDR1 SGHAT and CDR2 FQDESV (reference sequence). CDR3 protein: CGSTASDEQFF. CDR3 sequence (DNA): TGCGGCAGCACAGCTAGTGATGAGCAGTTCTTC.

This clonotype was seen many times. The gene calls are TRBV29-1 and TRBJ2-7; TRBD1 matches 11 bases. V lost 4 bases, J lost 6 bases, and 8 bases stayed unmatched. This CDR3 has 14 amino acids. Per germline, CDR1 SQVTM and CDR2 ANQGSEA. The CDR3 DNA reads TGCAGCGTTGCACCGGGACAGGGGGTTTCCGAGCAGTACTTC. This encodes CSVAPGQGVSEQYF.

In this sample, this clonotype turned up many times. V and J are TRBV7-2 and TRBJ2-3; D gene uncertain. The CDR3 spans 13 residues. Between the trimmed V and J ends, which lost 5 bases and 4 bases, there was a span of 10 bases. Germline CDR1 is SGHTA and CDR2 is FQGNSA. For the CDR3, the DNA is TGTGCCAGCAGCGCCTCCCCAGCAGATACGCAGTATTTT. It specifies CASSASPADTQYF.

This clonotype was seen at least ten times. J is TRBJ1-5 and V is TRBV4-1; a weak D match, TRBD1 (5 bases). Per germline, CDR1 MGHRA and CDR2 YSYEKL. This CDR3 is 14 amino acids long. V dropped 2 bases and J dropped 4 bases, with 9 bases sitting between them. The CDR3 bases are TGCGCCAGCAGCCAAACTAGGGGAAATCAGCCCCAGCATTTT. It encodes CASSQTRGNQPQHF.